Listed here are 18 T cell receptor beta chains from one sample, sequenced in a study of OX40 agonist ivuxolimab in advanced cancers. Clones were sequenced by immunoSEQ multiplex PCR, and TCRdb holds only the in-frame ones, with some missing. The table lists about 7,000 clones, approximately 80% of them singletons. This material consisted of CD4+ or CD8+ T cells sorted from blood, taken in a trial of the OX40 agonist ivuxolimab. These receptors were taken from an adult with an advanced solid tumor such as melanoma, head and neck, liver or kidney cancer.

This chain connects TRBV5-8 to TRBJ1-2, with 7 bases aligning to TRBD1. The CDR3 totals 15 residues. Trimming removed 5 bases from V and 6 bases from J; junction bases left unmatched: 13. Germline V lookup: CDR1 SGHTS, CDR2 YDEGEE. CDR3 bases: TGTGCCAGCAGTTACGGGACAGTTCTGACTCATGGCTACACCTTC. This sequence encodes CASSYGTVLTHGYTF.

The V gene is TRBV5-4, the J gene TRBJ2-7, with TRBD2 identical over 10 bases. Germline-derived CDR1 and CDR2 are SGHNT and YYREEE (reference sequence). J gave up 6 bases and V 4 bases, and 13 bases lay outside the gene matches. The CDR3 extends over 16 amino acids. CDR3 in DNA: TGTGCCAGCAGCCCGGGATCTAGCGGGAGTATGGGCGAGCAGTACTTC. Encoded protein: CASSPGSSGSMGEQYF.

The rearrangement uses TRBV7-9 and TRBJ2-3, with no clear D. Deletions cut 5 bases from V and 2 bases from J, with 11 bases between. The CDR3 loop spans 14 amino acids. Germline values: CDR1 SEHNR, CDR2 FQNEAQ (reference sequence). CDR3 sequence (DNA): TGTGCCAGCAGCCATTGGACGGACACAGATACGCAGTATTTT. Residues: CASSHWTDTDTQYF.

The rearrangement joins TRBV5-5 to TRBJ2-7, with D maybe TRBD2 (5 bases). Between the trimmed V and J ends, which lost 0 bases and 3 bases, there was a span of 10 bases. The germline gives CDR1 SGHKS, CDR2 YYEKEE (reference sequence). The CDR3 is 14 amino acids. The CDR3 DNA reads as TGTGCCAGCAGCTTGGACGACGGGGACTACGAGCAGTACTTC. Translated, it gives CASSLDDGDYEQYF.

The gene calls are TRBV2 and TRBJ1-4, with 7 positions matching TRBD1. The V segment lost 10 bases and the J segment 0 bases; nucleotides outside the gene matches: 5. Germline CDR1 SNHLY, CDR2 FYNNEI. The CDR3 has 14 residues. For the CDR3, the DNA is TGTGCCATTCGACAGGGTCCAACTAATGAAAAACTGTTTTTT. It is translated as CAIRQGPTNEKLFF. Using reference TRBV2 and TRBJ1-4 for the parts outside the CDR3, the full variable domain is EPEVTQTPSHQVTQMGQEVILRCVPISNHLYFYWYRQILGQKVEFLVSFYNNEISEKSEIFDDQFSVERPDGSNFTLKIRSTKLEDSAMYFCAIRQGPTNEKLFFGSGTQLSVL.

This chain connects TRBV14 to TRBJ2-7; the D is unclear. V lost 3 bases to trimming and J lost 3 bases, with 9 bases between them. CDR3 length equals 13 residues. CDR1 and CDR2 from the germline V gene are SGHDN and FVKESK. The CDR3 DNA reads TGTGCCAGCAGCCAGCTACACCGCTACGAGCAGTACTTC. It specifies CASSQLHRYEQYF.

This clone was seen only once. The chain is built from TRBV7-2 and TRBJ2-3; weak D call: TRBD2 (6 bases). The CDR3 contains 14 residues. V was cut by 4 bases and J by 2 bases, with 10 bases left in between. Germline CDR1 and CDR2: SGHTA and FQGNSA. CDR3 loop: CASSSGLFTDTQYF. The CDR3 bases are TGTGCCAGCAGCTCCGGACTATTCACAGATACGCAGTATTTT.

This clone was seen only a few times. The gene calls are TRBV2 and TRBJ1-1; D remains ambiguous. This CDR3 has 11 amino acids. V was pared by 9 bases and J by 2 bases, with 7 bases between. Germline V CDR1 and CDR2: SNHLY, FYNNEI. The CDR3 nucleotides are TGTGCCAGGGACGGCAACACTGAAGCTTTCTTT. Protein: CARDGNTEAFF.

The chain has TRBV21-1 and TRBJ2-7; TRBD1 is the table's D call and was not checked against the DNA. TRBV21-1 constitutes a pseudogene. The CDR3 totals 14 residues. The CDR3 region is CASSKNRASYEQYF. CDR3 bases: TGTGCCAGCAGCAAAAACAGGGCCTCCTACGAGCAGTACTTC.

This clone has just a few counts. The chain's CDR3 is CASSLVSLEQFF. Written as DNA, the CDR3 is TGTGCCAGCAGCTTAGTGAGCCTCGAGCAGTTCTTC. The V call is TRBV11-2, the J call TRBJ2-1; D is undetermined. The CDR3 sequence is 12 residues long. V lost 1 base to trimming and J lost 10 bases, with 8 bases between them. Germline values: CDR1 SGHAT, CDR2 FQNNGV.

The rearrangement uses TRBV21-1 and TRBJ2-7; the D call TRBD1 from the table was never checked on the DNA. TRBV21-1 is reported as a pseudogene. This CDR3 is 12 amino acids long. As DNA, the CDR3 is TGTGCCAGCGACAGGGCAGTATACGAGCAGTACTTC. Its protein is CASDRAVYEQYF.

The chain uses TRBV28 and TRBJ2-7; 7 nucleotides agree with TRBD1. The CDR3 has 14 residues. Germline CDR1 and CDR2: MDHEN and SYDVKM. The ends lost 5 bases at V and 8 bases at J; junction bases unmatched: 12. DNA for the CDR3: TGTGCCAGCAGTCCAGGACAGGAACGTACGAAGCAGTACTTC. It specifies CASSPGQERTKQYF.

The chain joins TRBV7-9 to TRBJ1-1; a weak D match, TRBD1 (5 bases). CDR1 SEHNR and CDR2 FQNEAQ come from the germline V gene (reference sequence). V lost 4 bases, J lost 0 bases, and 15 bases lay in between. This CDR3 is built from 16 residues. This CDR3 is CASSSEGWGLNTEAFF. CDR3 sequence (DNA): TGTGCCAGCAGCTCGGAGGGATGGGGACTGAACACTGAAGCTTTCTTT.

This clone turned up a few times. CDR3 residues: CASSEGLGNSGNTIYF. DNA of the CDR3: TGTGCCAGCAGTGAAGGACTCGGGAACTCTGGAAACACCATATATTTT. The chain combines TRBV6-1 with TRBJ1-3, with D hard to call. V gave up 1 base and J gave up 0 bases, with 10 bases separating them. The CDR3 spans 16 residues. Germline V lookup: CDR1 MNHNS, CDR2 SASEGT.

The chain carries TRBV7-9 and TRBJ2-1, with 10 bases fitting TRBD1. The CDR3 is made up of 16 amino acids. The germline CDR1 and CDR2 sequences are SEHNR and FQNEAQ (reference sequence). Trimming removed 5 bases from V and 4 bases from J; junction bases left unmatched: 8. CDR3 protein: CASSPVTGGNYNEQFF. The CDR3 nucleotides read TGTGCCAGCAGCCCCGTGACAGGGGGCAATTACAATGAGCAGTTCTTC. The complete variable domain, with remaining parts taken from reference TRBV7-9 and TRBJ2-1, reads DTGVSQNPRHKITKRGQNVTFRCDPISEHNRLYWYRQTLGQGPEFLTYFQNEAQLEKSRLLSDRFSAERPKGSFSTLEIQRTEQGDSAMYLCASSPVTGGNYNEQFFGPGTRLTVL.

This clone was seen once. This rearrangement joins TRBV18 to TRBJ1-2; TRBD1 matches at 7 bases. The ends lost 6 bases at V and 4 bases at J; junction bases unmatched: 14. CDR3 size: 16 residues. Per germline, CDR1 KGHSH and CDR2 LQKENI. The CDR3 here is CASSPDWDSSGYGYTF. DNA of the CDR3: TGTGCCAGCTCGCCGGATTGGGACAGCTCCGGCTATGGCTACACCTTC.

This chain uses TRBV5-3 with TRBJ2-3; 7 bases line up with TRBD1. TRBV5-3 is given ORF status, its function remaining uncertain. The CDR3 has 17 residues. V shed 1 base, J shed 5 bases, and the junction held 13 bases outside the gene matches. This chain's CDR3 is CARSLSSTGSAEDTQYF. The CDR3 DNA reads TGTGCCAGAAGCTTGTCTTCGACAGGGAGTGCCGAAGATACGCAGTATTTT.

This clone is classed as medium-sized (0.01 to 0.1%). V usage is TRBV18 and J usage is TRBJ2-3; tentatively, D is TRBD2 (5 bases). V lost 6 bases, J lost 5 bases, and 18 bases lay in between. Per germline, CDR1 KGHSH and CDR2 LQKENI. The CDR3 is made up of 15 amino acids. In nucleotides, the CDR3 is TGTGCCAGCTCGCTTACCGGGGTCTGGGAAGATACGCAGTATTTT. Translation: CASSLTGVWEDTQYF.